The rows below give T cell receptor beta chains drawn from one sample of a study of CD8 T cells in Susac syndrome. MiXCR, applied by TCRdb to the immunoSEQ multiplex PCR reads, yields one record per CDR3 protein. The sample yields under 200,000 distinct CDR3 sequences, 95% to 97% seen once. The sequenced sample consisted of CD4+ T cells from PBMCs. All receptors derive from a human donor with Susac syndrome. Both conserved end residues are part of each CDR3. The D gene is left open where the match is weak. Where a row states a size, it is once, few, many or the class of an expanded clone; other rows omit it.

DNA: TGTGCCAGTAGTATGCAGGTGGCGGCTAGCTATCCTCCAGATACGCAGTATTTT; CDR3: CASSMQVAASYPPDTQYF; V: TRBV19; J: TRBJ2-3; size: NA; D: NA
DNA: TGTGCCAGCAGCCCGAGTACCCAGCTCGGGGAGCTGTTTTTT; CDR3: CASSPSTQLGELFF; V: TRBV7-2; J: TRBJ2-2; size: NA; D: NA
DNA: TGTGCCAGCAAAAACGCGGGAGGGCGTTACAATGAGCAGTTCTTC; CDR3: CASKNAGGRYNEQFF; V: TRBV28; J: TRBJ2-1; size: NA; D: TRBD2
DNA: TGTGCCAGCAGCCCGAGTTCTGCTAGCACAGATACGCAGTATTTT; CDR3: CASSPSSASTDTQYF; V: TRBV5-4; J: TRBJ2-3; size: NA; D: NA
DNA: TGCGCCAGCAGCTTGAACCCACAGGGGGCCCACGGAGAGACCCAGTACTTC; CDR3: CASSLNPQGAHGETQYF; V: TRBV5-1; J: TRBJ2-5; size: NA; D: TRBD1
DNA: TGCAGTGCTAGAGATCCCTCAGTGGGGGACAGTCAGCCCCAGCATTTT; CDR3: CSARDPSVGDSQPQHF; V: TRBV20-1; J: TRBJ1-5; size: NA; D: TRBD1
DNA: TGCGCCAGCAGCCAAGTACAGTGGAGGGGAGAGACCCAGTACTTC; CDR3: CASSQVQWRGETQYF; V: TRBV4-3; J: TRBJ2-5; size: once; D: NA
DNA: TGTGCCAGCAGCTTGGGGCGGGGGCCCAACAATGAGCAGTTCTTC; CDR3: CASSLGRGPNNEQFF; V: TRBV5-4; J: TRBJ2-1; size: NA; D: NA
DNA: TGTGCCTGGAGTGTTCCGGACAGGGTGAAAGAGCAGTACTTC; CDR3: CAWSVPDRVKEQYF; V: TRBV30; J: TRBJ2-7; size: once; D: TRBD1
DNA: TGTGCCAGCTCACCGAGACTAGCGGGCGAGACCCAGTACTTC; CDR3: CASSPRLAGETQYF; V: TRBV18; J: TRBJ2-5; size: few; D: TRBD2
DNA: TGTGCCTGGAGTGTACGGCAGTACCCATACAATGAGCAGTTCTTC; CDR3: CAWSVRQYPYNEQFF; V: TRBV30; J: TRBJ2-1; size: NA; D: NA
DNA: TGTGCCAGCAGTTTAACCCCCCCATGGCCTGCCCAAGAGACCCAGTACTTC; CDR3: CASSLTPPWPAQETQYF; V: TRBV12-3/TRBV12-4; J: TRBJ2-5; size: NA; D: NA
DNA: TGCAGTGCTAGATATTCAAAAAGTCCCTCCACAGATACGCAGTATTTT; CDR3: CSARYSKSPSTDTQYF; V: TRBV20-1; J: TRBJ2-3; size: NA; D: NA
DNA: TGTGCCACCAGGCCGGAAGGAATCTCTTTTGGGGCCAACGTCCTGACTTTC; CDR3: CATRPEGISFGANVLTF; V: TRBV15; J: TRBJ2-6; size: once; D: NA
DNA: TGTGCCAGCAGTACCGGGACCGAAGGCGGTCAGCCCCAGCATTTT; CDR3: CASSTGTEGGQPQHF; V: TRBV28; J: TRBJ1-5; size: once; D: NA
DNA: TGTGCCAGCAGCGTAGACTCTGTCAATGAGCAGTTCTTC; CDR3: CASSVDSVNEQFF; V: TRBV9; J: TRBJ2-1; size: once; D: NA
DNA: TGTGCCAGCAGGGAAGATACAGAGACCCAGTACTTC; CDR3: CASREDTETQYF; V: TRBV2; J: TRBJ2-5; size: NA; D: NA
DNA: TGTGCCAGCCTATTCTCTGGGGCCAACGTCCTGACTTTC; CDR3: CASLFSGANVLTF; V: TRBV7-9; J: TRBJ2-6; size: NA; D: NA
DNA: TGTGCCACCAGCAGAGATGGTAGGGGGAGGCACTGGGATGAGCAGTTCTTC; CDR3: CATSRDGRGRHWDEQFF; V: TRBV15; J: TRBJ2-1; size: NA; D: NA
DNA: TGTGCCAGCAGCTTTACAGGGGAGGATGAAAAACTGTTTTTT; CDR3: CASSFTGEDEKLFF; V: TRBV13; J: TRBJ1-4; size: NA; D: TRBD1
DNA: TGTGCCAGCAGTCCGCCGTGGGGGGCTGGAAACACCATATATTTT; CDR3: CASSPPWGAGNTIYF; V: TRBV28; J: TRBJ1-3; size: NA; D: NA
DNA: TGCGCCAGCAGCCAAGATCTTTATGGACAGGGGGACTATGGCTACACCTTC; CDR3: CASSQDLYGQGDYGYTF; V: TRBV4-3; J: TRBJ1-2; size: NA; D: TRBD1
DNA: TGTGCCAGCGGGCTTCAGCTCCAGACTCCTGGCTACACCTTC; CDR3: CASGLQLQTPGYTF; V: TRBV5-6; J: TRBJ1-2; size: NA; D: NA
DNA: TGCGCCAGCAACCCACTAGCGGGAGGCACAGATACGCAGTATTTT; CDR3: CASNPLAGGTDTQYF; V: TRBV5-1; J: TRBJ2-3; size: NA; D: TRBD2
DNA: TGTGCCAGCAGTTTATCACCTTGGGAGCCCCAGCATTTT; CDR3: CASSLSPWEPQHF; V: TRBV28; J: TRBJ1-5; size: NA; D: NA
DNA: TGTGCCAGCAGCGTAGGAGCGGGCTACACCGGGGAGCTGTTTTTT; CDR3: CASSVGAGYTGELFF; V: TRBV9; J: TRBJ2-2; size: once; D: NA
DNA: TGTGCCACCGGACAGGGATCCACAGATACGCAGTATTTT; CDR3: CATGQGSTDTQYF; V: TRBV19; J: TRBJ2-3; size: NA; D: TRBD1
DNA: TGCAGTGCTAGTAGCGGGAGAACAACCGGGGAGCTGTTTTTT; CDR3: CSASSGRTTGELFF; V: TRBV20-1; J: TRBJ2-2; size: NA; D: TRBD2
DNA: TGTGCCAGCACCCAGGAGAGAGGCGAGCAGTACTTC; CDR3: CASTQERGEQYF; V: TRBV6-6; J: TRBJ2-7; size: NA; D: NA
DNA: TGCAGCGCTGGGACAGGGATTGACACCGGGGAGCTGTTTTTT; CDR3: CSAGTGIDTGELFF; V: TRBV29-1; J: TRBJ2-2; size: NA; D: TRBD1
DNA: TGCAGCGCCACCCAGAGGAACACTGAAGCTTTCTTT; CDR3: CSATQRNTEAFF; V: TRBV29-1; J: TRBJ1-1; size: once; D: NA
DNA: TGTGCCAGCAGTTACCGGGGATTCGGAGATACGCAGTATTTT; CDR3: CASSYRGFGDTQYF; V: TRBV6-2/TRBV6-3; J: TRBJ2-3; size: NA; D: NA
DNA: TGTGCCAGCAGCATTACGGGACAGAACACAGATACGCAGTATTTT; CDR3: CASSITGQNTDTQYF; V: TRBV7-3; J: TRBJ2-3; size: NA; D: TRBD1
DNA: TGTGCCAGCAGCGGGACAGGGAGCACAGATACGCAGTATTTT; CDR3: CASSGTGSTDTQYF; V: TRBV5-4; J: TRBJ2-3; size: NA; D: TRBD1
DNA: TGTGCCAGCAGCTTAGTAGCCTATGGCTACACCTTC; CDR3: CASSLVAYGYTF; V: TRBV13; J: TRBJ1-2; size: NA; D: NA
DNA: TGTGCCTTAAGTCGGATGAACACTGAAGCTTTCTTT; CDR3: CALSRMNTEAFF; V: TRBV30; J: TRBJ1-1; size: once; D: NA
DNA: TGTGCCACCAGCAGAACGATTGGGGGCACTAATTCACCCCTCCACTTT; CDR3: CATSRTIGGTNSPLHF; V: TRBV15; J: TRBJ1-6; size: once; D: NA
DNA: TGTGCCAGCAGCCCACAGGGAATCGGGGAGCTGTTTTTT; CDR3: CASSPQGIGELFF; V: TRBV14; J: TRBJ2-2; size: NA; D: NA
DNA: TGTGCCAGTAGTCCCAACAGGGGGCTCGACGAGCAGTACTTC; CDR3: CASSPNRGLDEQYF; V: TRBV19; J: TRBJ2-7; size: NA; D: TRBD1
DNA: TGTGCCAGCTCACCTTGGAGGGGTGGGGATCAGCCCCAGCATTTT; CDR3: CASSPWRGGDQPQHF; V: TRBV18; J: TRBJ1-5; size: few; D: NA
DNA: TGCAGTGCCAGACGAAGTTCGGCCGAGCAGTACTTC; CDR3: CSARRSSAEQYF; V: TRBV20-1; J: TRBJ2-7; size: NA; D: NA
DNA: TGTGCCACCCAGAGACAGGCGGGAGAGACCCAGTACTTC; CDR3: CATQRQAGETQYF; V: TRBV24-1; J: TRBJ2-5; size: NA; D: NA
DNA: TGTGCCAGCAGCCATGAGCCGGGGAGGGTCGGGGAGCTGTTTTTT; CDR3: CASSHEPGRVGELFF; V: TRBV5-4; J: TRBJ2-2; size: NA; D: TRBD2
DNA: TGTGCCACCAGTGATTTGGCAGCGTCGACCCAGTACTTC; CDR3: CATSDLAASTQYF; V: TRBV24-1; J: TRBJ2-5; size: NA; D: NA